This T cell receptor beta chain appears in the sequencing data of a study of control samples from healthy donors and cancer patients. Sequencing used immunoSEQ multiplex PCR; TCRdb keeps in-frame clones, though not all of them. The table lists some 200,000 clones, 75% to 95% of them singletons, with 1.5% in the top ten. Sequencing was performed on blood. This TCR was recovered from a woman younger than 45 in good health.

Here the CDR3 DNA reads TGTGCCAGCAGCTTCTACAGGGGGCCTAATGAAAAACTGTTTTTT. The encoded protein is CASSFYRGPNEKLFF. The chain recombines TRBV5-8 with TRBJ1-4; 9 nucleotides line up with TRBD1. Per germline, CDR1 SGHTS and CDR2 YDEGEE. The CDR3 is 15 amino acids. J was trimmed by 3 bases and V by 2 bases; bases with no gene match: 2. Looking up the rest from reference TRBV5-8 and TRBJ1-4 gives the full variable domain: EAGVTQSPTHLIKTRGQQATLRCSPISGHTSVYWYQQALGLGLQFLLWYDEGEERNRGNFPPRFSGRQFPNYSSELNVNALELEDSALYLCASSFYRGPNEKLFFGSGTQLSVL.